This T cell receptor beta chain was sequenced for a study of blood T cell repertoires in COVID-19. The method was immunoSEQ multiplex PCR; TCRdb's version includes in-frame clones alone and lacks a portion of them. The profile shows 55,000 to 80,000 clones, nearly 90% of them singletons. The germline V gene has CDR1 SGHRS and CDR2 YFSETQ. The CDR3 is 15 amino acids. V was clipped by 4 bases and J by 8 bases; unmatched bases: 9. The chain has TRBV5-1 and TRBJ1-4, with 9 bases lining up with TRBD1. The sequencing input was peripheral blood. This receptor was identified in a man over 45 with acute or convalescent COVID-19. CDR3 sequence (DNA): TGCGCCAGCAGCCTGCAGGGACAGGGAGGAGAAAAACTGTTTTTT. Amino acids: CASSLQGQGGEKLFF.